Listed below are T cell receptor beta chains from one sample, sequenced in a study of T cell repertoires in cytomegalovirus infection. Which antigens these TCRs recognize remains unknown. TCRdb called the reads again in MiXCR, with one record for every CDR3 protein. The table records approximately 1,000,000 distinct CDR3 sequences, roughly a third of them present only once. The source was cultured CD8+ T cells from PBMCs, collected from culture after CMV antigen stimulation. The receptors were sampled from a human donor in good health (CMV status not recorded). Some clones in this sample may be carry-over from other donors' samples. CDR3s leave out the opening cysteine and the closing phenylalanine or tryptophan. Some rows mark clone size as missing; the rest say once, few, many or name a class of expanded clone.

size	V	J	CDR3
.	TRBV27	TRBJ1-1	ASSLSKGVAF
many	TRBV7-3	TRBJ1-2	ASSLTSAGKYGYT
.	TRBV6-8	TRBJ2-1	ASSQLRGPYNEQF
many	TRBV12-3/TRBV12-4	TRBJ1-1	ASSPGDRNTEAF
.	TRBV6-2/TRBV6-3	TRBJ1-1	ASLRTVWGNTEAF
.	TRBV7-9	TRBJ1-1	ASTGDRVRDTEAF
few	TRBV15	TRBJ1-5	ATSSPGGTQH
.	TRBV6-6	TRBJ1-1	ASSYSIRYSATEAF
many	TRBV7-6	TRBJ1-5	ASSLVTGSNQPQH
.	TRBV6-6	TRBJ2-1	ASSYSGLATNEQF
few	TRBV10-3	TRBJ2-1	AISSGTPRDNEQF